A single T cell receptor beta chain is shown here with its context. Antigen unknown. The source of the sample is a study of T-cell memory formation after mild COVID-19. 5'RACE with constant-segment primers yielded barcoded, UMI-tagged TCR alpha and TCR beta cDNA libraries. TCRdb independently ran MiXCR on the 5' RACE reads; one entry per CDR3 protein. The sample lists roughly 500,000 distinct CDR3 sequences, roughly 21% occurring once. The CDR3 runs 14 residues. In germline, CDR1 is LNHNV, CDR2 YYDKDF (reference sequence). Trimming removed 4 bases at V and 7 bases at J, with 17 bases between. Study results and limitations: A second wave of clones peaked on day 37, and their SARS-CoV-2 specificity went unconfirmed. The study found balanced CD4/CD8 in clones contracting day 15 to 85 and a CD4+ lean in later expanders.

This chain connects TRBV15 to TRBJ2-7; a possible D gene is TRBD2 (7 bases). The sequencing input was PBMCs or a T cell subset sorted from them (not recorded which). This clonotype was sampled from an adult woman who had mild COVID-19 (a few samples of this study predate the infection). Cell type and time point are not known. CDR3 DNA sequence: TGTGCCACCAGCAAGGGGGGGCACTCCGGGGAGCAGTACTTC. It codes for CATSKGGHSGEQYF.